This TCR beta chain was captured in a study of shared clonotypes between healthy human individuals. Study background: Used for every donor were three CD4 naive, three CD4 memory, two CD8 naive and one CD8 memory plate. Study conclusions and caveats: Around 5.4% of naive CD4 clonotypes were common to a few donors.

The germline V gene encodes CDR1 MDHEN and CDR2 SYDVKM. With V trimmed by 5 bases and J by 7 bases, 11 bases remained unmatched. The CDR3 consists of 15 residues. The method was immunoSEQ multiplex PCR; TCRdb's version includes in-frame clones alone and lacks a portion of them. The sample contains around 2,100,000 clones, 85% to 95% of which appear only once. CD45RO negativity and positive selection for CCR7 defined naive CD8 cells, a population that excluded terminally differentiated effector memory CD45RA+ cells. Everyone who donated was a Caucasian adult who lived in Nashville, Tennessee. Regarding this clone: Its matching antigen is unknown.

The receptor's source is a man between 18 and 29 years old in good health. The chain links TRBV28 to TRBJ2-7, with 10 bases identical to TRBD2. The sample comprised naive CD8+ T cells sorted from blood. In nucleotides, the CDR3 is TGTGCCAGCAGTCCACTAGCGGGGTCGAGTTTGGAGCAGTACTTC. Translating gives CASSPLAGSSLEQYF.